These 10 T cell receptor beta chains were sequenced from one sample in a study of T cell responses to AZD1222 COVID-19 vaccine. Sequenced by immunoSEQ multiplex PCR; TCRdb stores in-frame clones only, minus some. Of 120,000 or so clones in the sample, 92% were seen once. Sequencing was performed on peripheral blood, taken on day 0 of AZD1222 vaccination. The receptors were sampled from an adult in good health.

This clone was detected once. CDR3 bases: TGTGCCAGCAGCGTGGACAACACTGAAGCTTTCTTT. This encodes CASSVDNTEAFF. V is TRBV2 and J is TRBJ1-1; D is undetermined. V was clipped by 6 bases and J by 2 bases, with 7 bases between them. The CDR3 loop spans 12 amino acids. CDR1 is SNHLY and CDR2 is FYNNEI in the germline V gene.

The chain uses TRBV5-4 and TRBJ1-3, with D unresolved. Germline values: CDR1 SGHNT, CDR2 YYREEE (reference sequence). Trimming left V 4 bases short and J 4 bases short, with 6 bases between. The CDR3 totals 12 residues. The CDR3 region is CASSPGGNTIYF. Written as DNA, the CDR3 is TGTGCCAGCAGCCCGGGGGGAAACACCATATATTTT.

This CDR3 reads CASSLAGYGRVEQYF. The CDR3 DNA reads TGTGCCAGCAGCTTAGCAGGATATGGCCGGGTCGAGCAGTACTTC. The V gene is TRBV11-2, the J gene TRBJ2-7, with no clear D. V was trimmed by 1 base and J by 6 bases, leaving 16 bases between them. The CDR3 runs to 15 residues. Germline-derived CDR1 and CDR2 are SGHAT and FQNNGV.

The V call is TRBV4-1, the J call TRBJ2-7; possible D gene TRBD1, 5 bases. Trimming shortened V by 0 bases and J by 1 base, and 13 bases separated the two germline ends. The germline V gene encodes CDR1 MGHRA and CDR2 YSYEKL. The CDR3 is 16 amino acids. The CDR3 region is CASSQDRKTVSYEQYF. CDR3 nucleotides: TGCGCCAGCAGCCAAGACCGGAAGACAGTATCCTACGAGCAGTACTTC.

The CDR3 DNA reads TGTGCCAGTGGGGGGGCACCCCTCCACTTT. This sequence encodes CASGGAPLHF. This sequence joins TRBV27 and TRBJ1-6; maybe TRBD1 (5 bases). Between the trimmed V and J ends, which lost 9 bases and 11 bases, there was a span of 8 bases. Per germline, CDR1 MNHEY and CDR2 SMNVEV (reference sequence). The CDR3 extends over 10 amino acids.

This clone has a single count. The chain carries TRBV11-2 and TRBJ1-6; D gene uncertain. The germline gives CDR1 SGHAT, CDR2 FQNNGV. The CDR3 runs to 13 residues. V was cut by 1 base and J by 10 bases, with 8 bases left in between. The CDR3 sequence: CASSLVQLSPLHF. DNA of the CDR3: TGTGCCAGCAGCTTAGTGCAGTTGTCACCCCTCCACTTT. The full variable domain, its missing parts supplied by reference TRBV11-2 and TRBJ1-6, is EAGVAQSPRYKIIEKRQSVAFWCNPISGHATLYWYQQILGQGPKLLIQFQNNGVVDDSQLPKDRFSAERLKGVDSTLKIQPAKLEDSAVYLCASSLVQLSPLHFGNGTRLTVT.

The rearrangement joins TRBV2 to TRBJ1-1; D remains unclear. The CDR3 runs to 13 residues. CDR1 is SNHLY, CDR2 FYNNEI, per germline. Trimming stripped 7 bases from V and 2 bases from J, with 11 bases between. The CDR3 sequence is CASTPGANTEAFF. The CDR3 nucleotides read TGTGCCAGCACTCCAGGCGCAAACACTGAAGCTTTCTTT.

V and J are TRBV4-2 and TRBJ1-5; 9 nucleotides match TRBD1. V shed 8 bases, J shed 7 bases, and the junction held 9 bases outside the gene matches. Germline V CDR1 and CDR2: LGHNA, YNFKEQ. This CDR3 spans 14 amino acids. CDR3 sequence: CASSSGTGNQPQHF. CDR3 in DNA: TGTGCCAGCTCATCCGGGACAGGGAACCAGCCCCAGCATTTT.

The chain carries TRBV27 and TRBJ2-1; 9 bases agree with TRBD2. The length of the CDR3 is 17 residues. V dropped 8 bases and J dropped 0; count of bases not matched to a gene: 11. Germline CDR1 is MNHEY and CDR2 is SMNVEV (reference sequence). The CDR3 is CASGDSGGLSSYNEQFF. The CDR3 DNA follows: TGTGCCAGCGGCGACAGCGGGGGGCTCAGCTCCTACAATGAGCAGTTCTTC.

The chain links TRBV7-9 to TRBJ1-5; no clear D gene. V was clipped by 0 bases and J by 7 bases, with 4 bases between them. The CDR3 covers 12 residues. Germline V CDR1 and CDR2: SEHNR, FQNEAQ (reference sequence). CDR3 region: CASSLADQPQHF. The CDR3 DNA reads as TGTGCCAGCAGCTTAGCGGACCAGCCCCAGCATTTT.